The present TCR beta chain was sequenced within a study of cytomegalovirus exposure and HLA in healthy donors. A multiplex PCR was run with 60 Vbeta primers and 13 Jbeta primers. Sequencing used immunoSEQ multiplex PCR; TCRdb keeps in-frame clones, though not all of them. The sample lists about 170,000 clones, around 76% occurring once. Donors were nominally healthy when sampled, though unrecorded immune exposures were likely. The V segment lost 6 bases and the J segment 5 bases; nucleotides outside the gene matches: 3. The V gene's germline CDR1 is MNHNS and CDR2 SASEGT. The CDR3 is 13 amino acids. This TCR was sampled from a girl aged 5-17 years in good health and CMV-seropositive. This chain links TRBV6-1 with TRBJ2-5; 10 nucleotides align to TRBD2. Sequenced: PBMCs. CDR3 region: CASSPGLAETQYF. CDR3 in DNA: TGTGCCAGCAGCCCGGGACTAGCGGAGACCCAGTACTTC.